The following is a T cell receptor (beta chain) sequence with its context. Its cognate antigen is unknown. Assay used: immunoSEQ multiplex PCR; TCRdb lists only in-frame clones, some missing. The sample lists some 180,000 clones, 87% occurring once. This record comes from a study of Ad26.COV2.S vaccination and SARS-CoV-2 variants. Overall study findings and caveats: Similar non-spike TCR breadth was seen in vaccine and placebo recipients. The TCR breadth and depth analyses may have produced an underestimate of total T cell responses.

Germline V gene data show CDR1 as SGHTA and CDR2 as FQGTGA. V gave up 1 base and J gave up 10 bases, with 11 bases separating them. The CDR3 is made up of 14 amino acids. The source was peripheral blood, collected after recovery from COVID-19. The TCR sequence derives from a human donor who had recovered from COVID-19. The V call is TRBV7-3, the J call TRBJ1-6; D may be TRBD1 (5 bases). The CDR3 loop reads CASSLKQANSPLHF. The CDR3 bases are TGTGCCAGCAGCTTAAAACAGGCCAACTCACCCCTCCACTTT.